This TCR beta chain was documented in a study of control samples from healthy donors and cancer patients. Germline V CDR1 and CDR2: SGDLS, YYNGEE. The CDR3 is 15 residues long. V was pared by 4 bases and J by 2 bases, with 9 bases of the junction left unmatched. Clones were sequenced by immunoSEQ multiplex PCR, and TCRdb holds only the in-frame ones, with some missing. The data hold around 200,000 clones, with approximately 95% observed a single time. This TCR derives from a young man in good health. The sequencing input was blood. The J gene is TRBJ2-7, the V gene TRBV9, with TRBD1 matching over 7 bases. This CDR3 is CASSLQAQGPYEQYF. DNA of the CDR3: TGTGCCAGCAGCCTTCAAGCACAGGGGCCCTACGAGCAGTACTTC.